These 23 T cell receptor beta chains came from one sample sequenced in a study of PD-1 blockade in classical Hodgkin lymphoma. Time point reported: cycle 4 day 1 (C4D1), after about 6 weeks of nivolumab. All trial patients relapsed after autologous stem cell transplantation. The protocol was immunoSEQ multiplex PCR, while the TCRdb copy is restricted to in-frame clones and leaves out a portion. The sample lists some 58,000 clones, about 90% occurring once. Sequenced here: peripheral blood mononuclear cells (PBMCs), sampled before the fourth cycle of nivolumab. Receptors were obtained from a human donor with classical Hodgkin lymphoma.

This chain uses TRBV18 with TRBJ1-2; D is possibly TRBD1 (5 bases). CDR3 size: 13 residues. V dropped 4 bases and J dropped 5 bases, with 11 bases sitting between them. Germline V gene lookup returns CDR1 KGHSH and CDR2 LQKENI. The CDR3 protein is CASSLDIFYGYTF. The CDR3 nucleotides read TGTGCCAGCTCACTGGACATCTTTTATGGCTACACCTTC.

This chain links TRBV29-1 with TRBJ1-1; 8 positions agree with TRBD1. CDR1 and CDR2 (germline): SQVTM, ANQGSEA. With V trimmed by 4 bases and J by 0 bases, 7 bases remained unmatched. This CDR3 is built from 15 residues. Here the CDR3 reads CSVATTGALNTEAFF. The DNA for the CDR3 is TGCAGCGTTGCGACGACAGGGGCTCTGAACACTGAAGCTTTCTTT.

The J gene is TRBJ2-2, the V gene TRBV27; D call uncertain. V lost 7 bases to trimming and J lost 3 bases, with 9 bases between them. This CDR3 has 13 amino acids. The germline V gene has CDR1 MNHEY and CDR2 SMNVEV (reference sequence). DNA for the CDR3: TGTGCCAGCACCCCCGTATACACCGGGGAGCTGTTTTTT. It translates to CASTPVYTGELFF.

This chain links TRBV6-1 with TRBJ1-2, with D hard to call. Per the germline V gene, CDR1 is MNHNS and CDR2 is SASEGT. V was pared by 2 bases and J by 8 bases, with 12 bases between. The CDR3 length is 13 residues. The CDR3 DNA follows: TGTGCCAGCAGTGAATTGACGGTTGGGGGCTACACCTTC. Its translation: CASSELTVGGYTF.

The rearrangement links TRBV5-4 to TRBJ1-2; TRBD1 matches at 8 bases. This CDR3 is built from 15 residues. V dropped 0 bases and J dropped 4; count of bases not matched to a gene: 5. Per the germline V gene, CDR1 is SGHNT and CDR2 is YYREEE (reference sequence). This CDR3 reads CASSLGQGSTYGYTF. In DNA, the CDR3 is TGTGCCAGCAGCTTGGGACAGGGGTCTACCTATGGCTACACCTTC.

The CDR3 reads CASSARWGGTHNEQFF. The CDR3 nucleotides are TGTGCCAGCAGCGCCCGGTGGGGGGGGACCCACAATGAGCAGTTCTTC. This sequence joins TRBV7-8 and TRBJ2-1; TRBD2 matches at 7 bases. The CDR3 runs 16 residues. Germline assignment: CDR1 SGHVS and CDR2 FQNEAQ. The trim removed 5 bases at V and 5 bases at J, leaving 12 bases unmatched.

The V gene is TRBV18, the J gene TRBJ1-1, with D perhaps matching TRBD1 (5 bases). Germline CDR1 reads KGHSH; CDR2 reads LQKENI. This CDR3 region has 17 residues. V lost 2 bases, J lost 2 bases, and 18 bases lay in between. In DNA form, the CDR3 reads TGTGCCAGCTCACCAATTAATCGGGCGGGGACTAACACTGAAGCTTTCTTT. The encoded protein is CASSPINRAGTNTEAFF. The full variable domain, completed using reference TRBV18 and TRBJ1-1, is NAGVMQNPRHLVRRRGQEARLRCSPMKGHSHVYWYRQLPEEGLKFMVYLQKENIIDESGMPKERFSAEFPKEGPSILRIQQVVRGDSAAYFCASSPINRAGTNTEAFFGQGTRLTVV.

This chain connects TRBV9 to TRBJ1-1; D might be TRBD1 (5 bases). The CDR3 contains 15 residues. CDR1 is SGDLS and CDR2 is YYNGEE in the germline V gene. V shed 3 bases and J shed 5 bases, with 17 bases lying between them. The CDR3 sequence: CASSEFPGSGTEAFF. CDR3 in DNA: TGTGCCAGCAGCGAGTTCCCAGGCTCAGGGACTGAAGCTTTCTTT.

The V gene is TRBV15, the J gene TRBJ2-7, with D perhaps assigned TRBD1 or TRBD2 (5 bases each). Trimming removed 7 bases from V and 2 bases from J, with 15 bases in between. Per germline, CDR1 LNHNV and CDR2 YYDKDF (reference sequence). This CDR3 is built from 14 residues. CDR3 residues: CATTSRDGTYEQYF. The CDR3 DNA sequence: TGTGCCACCACGTCTCGGGACGGAACCTACGAGCAGTACTTC.

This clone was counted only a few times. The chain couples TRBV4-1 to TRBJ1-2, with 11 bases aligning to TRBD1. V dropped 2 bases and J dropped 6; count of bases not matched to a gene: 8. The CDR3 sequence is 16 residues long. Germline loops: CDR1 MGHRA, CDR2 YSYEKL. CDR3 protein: CASSQPGQGVGHGYTF. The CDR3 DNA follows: TGCGCCAGCAGCCAACCGGGACAGGGGGTTGGCCATGGCTACACCTTC.

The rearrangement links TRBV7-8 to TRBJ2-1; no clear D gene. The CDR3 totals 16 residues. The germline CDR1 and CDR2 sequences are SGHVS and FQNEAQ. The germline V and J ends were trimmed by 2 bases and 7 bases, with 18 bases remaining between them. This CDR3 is CASSLYRRASRNEQFF. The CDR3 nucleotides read TGTGCCAGCAGCTTATACAGACGGGCCTCCCGGAATGAGCAGTTCTTC. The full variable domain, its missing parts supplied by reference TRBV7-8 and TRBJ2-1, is GAGVSQSPRYKVAKRGQDVALRCDPISGHVSLFWYQQALGQGPEFLTYFQNEAQLDKSGLPSDRFFAERPEGSVSTLKIQRTQQEDSAVYLCASSLYRRASRNEQFFGPGTRLTVL.

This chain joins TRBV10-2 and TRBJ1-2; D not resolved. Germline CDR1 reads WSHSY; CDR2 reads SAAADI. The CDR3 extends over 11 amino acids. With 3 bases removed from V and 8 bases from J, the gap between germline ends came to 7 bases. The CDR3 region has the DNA TGCGCCAGCAGTGAAGGAAGCGGCTACACCTTC. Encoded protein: CASSEGSGYTF.

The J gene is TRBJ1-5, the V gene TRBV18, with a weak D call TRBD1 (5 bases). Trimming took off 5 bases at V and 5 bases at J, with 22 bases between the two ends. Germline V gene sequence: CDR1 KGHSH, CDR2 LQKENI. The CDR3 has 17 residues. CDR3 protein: CASSSRPTGVGYQPQHF. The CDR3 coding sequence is TGTGCCAGCTCATCGCGACCCACAGGTGTCGGTTATCAGCCCCAGCATTTT.

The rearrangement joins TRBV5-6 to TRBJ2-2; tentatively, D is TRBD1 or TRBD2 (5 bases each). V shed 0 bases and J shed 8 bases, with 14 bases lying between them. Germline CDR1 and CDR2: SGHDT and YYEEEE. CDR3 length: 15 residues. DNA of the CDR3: TGTGCCAGCAGCTTGGTACCCGGGACGGCGGGGGAGCTGTTTTTT. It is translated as CASSLVPGTAGELFF. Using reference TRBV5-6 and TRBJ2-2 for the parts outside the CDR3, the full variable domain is DAGVTQSPTHLIKTRGQQVTLRCSPKSGHDTVSWYQQALGQGPQFIFQYYEEEERQRGNFPDRFSGHQFPNYSSELNVNALLLGDSALYLCASSLVPGTAGELFFGEGSRLTVL.

DNA of the CDR3: TGTGCCAGCACCCCGGGAGAGACCCAGTACTTC. Translated, it gives CASTPGETQYF. V usage is TRBV6-1 and J usage is TRBJ2-5; D unresolved. Trimming cost V 7 bases and J 4 bases, with 7 bases left between them. The CDR3 totals 11 residues. CDR1 is MNHNS and CDR2 is SASEGT in the germline V gene.

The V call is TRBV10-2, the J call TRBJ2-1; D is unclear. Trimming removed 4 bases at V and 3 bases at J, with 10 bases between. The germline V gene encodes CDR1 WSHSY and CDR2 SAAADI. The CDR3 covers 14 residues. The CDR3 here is CASSARFSYNEQFF. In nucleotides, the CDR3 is TGCGCCAGCAGTGCTAGGTTCAGCTACAATGAGCAGTTCTTC.

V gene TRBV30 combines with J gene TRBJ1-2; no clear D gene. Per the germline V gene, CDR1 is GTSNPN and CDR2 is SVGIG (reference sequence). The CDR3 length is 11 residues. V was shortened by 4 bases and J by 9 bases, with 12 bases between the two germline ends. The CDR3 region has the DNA TGTGCCTGGACCCCCCTGAGGCGCTACACCTTC. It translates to CAWTPLRRYTF.

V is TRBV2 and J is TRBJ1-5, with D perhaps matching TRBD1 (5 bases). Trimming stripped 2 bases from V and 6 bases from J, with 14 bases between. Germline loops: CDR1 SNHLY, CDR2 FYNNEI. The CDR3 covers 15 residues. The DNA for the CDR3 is TGTGCCAGCAGTGAAAGACGGGGGGTGGGTCAGCCCCAGCATTTT. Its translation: CASSERRGVGQPQHF. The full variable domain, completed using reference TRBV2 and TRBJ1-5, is EPEVTQTPSHQVTQMGQEVILRCVPISNHLYFYWYRQILGQKVEFLVSFYNNEISEKSEIFDDQFSVERPDGSNFTLKIRSTKLEDSAMYFCASSERRGVGQPQHFGDGTRLSIL.

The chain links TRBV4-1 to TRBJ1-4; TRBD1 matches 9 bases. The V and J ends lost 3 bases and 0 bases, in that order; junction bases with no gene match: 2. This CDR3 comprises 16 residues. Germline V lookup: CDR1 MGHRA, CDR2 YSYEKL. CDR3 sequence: CASSQGQGATNEKLFF. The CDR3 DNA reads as TGCGCCAGCAGCCAGGGACAGGGAGCAACTAATGAAAAACTGTTTTTT.

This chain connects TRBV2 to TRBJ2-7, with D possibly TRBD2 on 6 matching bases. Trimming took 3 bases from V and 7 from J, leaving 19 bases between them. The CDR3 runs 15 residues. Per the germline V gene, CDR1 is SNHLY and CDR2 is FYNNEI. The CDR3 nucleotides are TGTGCCAGCAGTGAGGAGGGGACCCCCTCGGGGGAGCAGTACTTC. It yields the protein CASSEEGTPSGEQYF. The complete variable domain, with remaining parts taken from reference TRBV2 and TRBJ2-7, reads EPEVTQTPSHQVTQMGQEVILRCVPISNHLYFYWYRQILGQKVEFLVSFYNNEISEKSEIFDDQFSVERPDGSNFTLKIRSTKLEDSAMYFCASSEEGTPSGEQYFGPGTRLTVT.

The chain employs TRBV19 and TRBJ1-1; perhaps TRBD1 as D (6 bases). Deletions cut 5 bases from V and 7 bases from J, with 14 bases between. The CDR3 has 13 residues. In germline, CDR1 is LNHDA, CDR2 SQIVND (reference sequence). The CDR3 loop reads CASSVGQTFEAFF. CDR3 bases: TGTGCCAGTAGTGTCGGACAGACCTTTGAAGCTTTCTTT.

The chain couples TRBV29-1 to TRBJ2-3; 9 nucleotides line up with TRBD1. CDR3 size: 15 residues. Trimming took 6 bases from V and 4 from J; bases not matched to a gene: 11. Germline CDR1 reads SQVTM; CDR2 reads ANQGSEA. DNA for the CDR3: TGCAGCGTGGACAGGGGAAGAGGGGTTGCAGATACGCAGTATTTT. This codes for CSVDRGRGVADTQYF.

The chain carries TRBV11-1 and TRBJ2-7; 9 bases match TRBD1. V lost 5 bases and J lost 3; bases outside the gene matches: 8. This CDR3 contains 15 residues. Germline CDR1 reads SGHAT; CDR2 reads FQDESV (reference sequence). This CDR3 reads CASSARMGQGYEQYF. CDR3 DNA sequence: TGTGCCAGCAGCGCCCGAATGGGACAGGGCTACGAGCAGTACTTC.